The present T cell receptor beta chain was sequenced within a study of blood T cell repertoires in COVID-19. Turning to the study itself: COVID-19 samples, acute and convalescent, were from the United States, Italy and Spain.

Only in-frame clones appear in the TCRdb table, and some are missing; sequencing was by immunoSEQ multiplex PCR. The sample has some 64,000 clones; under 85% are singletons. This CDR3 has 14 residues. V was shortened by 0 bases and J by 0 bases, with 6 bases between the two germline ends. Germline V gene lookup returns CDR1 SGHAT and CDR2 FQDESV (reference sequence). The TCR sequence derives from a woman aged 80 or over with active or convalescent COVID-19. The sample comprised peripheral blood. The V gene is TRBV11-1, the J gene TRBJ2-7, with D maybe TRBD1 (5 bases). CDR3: CASSLAQDSYEQYF. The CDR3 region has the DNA TGTGCCAGCAGCTTAGCACAGGACTCCTACGAGCAGTACTTC.